This is a list of T cell receptor beta chains from one sample in a study of blood T cell repertoires in COVID-19. TCRdb's copy holds only in-frame clones and misses some; the assay was immunoSEQ multiplex PCR. The table includes 80,000 to 100,000 clones, over 70% detected once. The specimen sequenced was peripheral blood. Receptor source: a human donor in a cohort sampled during active COVID-19. The CDR3 runs from the conserved cysteine through the conserved F or W. The D gene is left open where the match is weak. The listing skips clone size in some rows; elsewhere it reads once, few, many or a size class.

>NA|NA|TRBV6-5|TRBJ1-2
CASSYGPGSAGYTF
TGTGCCAGCAGTTATGGGCCGGGGAGCGCTGGCTACACCTTC
>TRBD2|NA|TRBV10-3|TRBJ2-1
CAMAPRERGPYNEQFF
TGTGCCATGGCGCCGCGGGAGAGAGGCCCCTACAATGAGCAGTTCTTC
>NA|NA|TRBV28|TRBJ1-2
CASSLSKGRVGDGYTF
TGTGCCAGCAGTTTGAGTAAGGGCAGGGTAGGAGATGGCTACACCTTC
>TRBD2|NA|TRBV7-9|TRBJ2-7
CASSRVPGLAGAYEQYF
TGTGCCAGCAGCCGGGTTCCCGGACTAGCGGGAGCCTACGAGCAGTACTTC
>TRBD1|NA|TRBV4-2|TRBJ1-1
CASSQGTDLTEAFF
TGTGCCAGCAGCCAGGGGACAGACCTCACTGAAGCTTTCTTT
>TRBD2|NA|TRBV5-5|TRBJ2-7
CASSLVFSGSSYEQYF
TGTGCCAGCAGCTTGGTCTTTAGCGGGAGCTCCTACGAGCAGTACTTC
>NA|NA|TRBV19|TRBJ1-5
CASNRGNGNQPQHF
TGTGCCAGTAATCGGGGAAATGGCAATCAGCCCCAGCATTTT
>TRBD2|NA|TRBV28|TRBJ2-3
CASSQGTGLAGAHMDTQYF
TGTGCCAGCAGTCAGGGGACAGGACTAGCGGGAGCACACATGGATACGCAGTATTTT
>TRBD2|once|TRBV13|TRBJ2-7
CASSRPSGRSSYEQYF
TGTGCCAGCAGCCGACCTAGCGGCCGGAGCTCCTACGAGCAGTACTTC
>TRBD2|once|TRBV19|TRBJ2-5
CASSINGPGLAGQETQYF
TGTGCCAGTAGTATAAACGGACCGGGACTAGCGGGCCAAGAGACCCAGTACTTC
>NA|NA|TRBV5-6|TRBJ2-5
CASSLIAWVNRDTQETQYF
TGTGCCAGCAGCTTGATAGCCTGGGTGAACCGGGACACCCAAGAGACCCAGTACTTC
>TRBD1|NA|TRBV6-6|TRBJ1-4
CASSYLTGAREKLFF
TGTGCCAGCAGTTACTTGACAGGGGCCCGTGAAAAACTGTTTTTT
>NA|NA|TRBV12-3/TRBV12-4|TRBJ1-2
CASSLTGFEGYTF
TGTGCCAGCAGTTTAACGGGTTTCGAGGGCTACACCTTC
>TRBD2|NA|TRBV11-2|TRBJ2-3
CASSSIAGGPLDTQYF
TGTGCCAGCAGCTCCATAGCGGGAGGGCCCTTAGATACGCAGTATTTT
>NA|once|TRBV19|TRBJ1-5
CASSMRQGSNQPQHF
TGTGCCAGTAGTATGAGGCAGGGGAGCAATCAGCCCCAGCATTTT
>NA|once|TRBV5-1|TRBJ2-3
CASSLAEGDTSGATDTQYF
TGCGCCAGCAGCCTGGCCGAGGGGGACACCAGCGGGGCCACAGATACGCAGTATTTT
>NA|NA|TRBV15|TRBJ1-1
CATSRVGRGLNTEAFF
TGTGCCACCAGCAGGGTGGGGCGGGGCCTGAACACTGAAGCTTTCTTT
>NA|NA|TRBV4-1|TRBJ2-3
CASSLRGTLPDTQYF
TGCGCCAGCAGCCTCCGGGGGACCTTACCAGATACGCAGTATTTT
>NA|once|TRBV5-1|TRBJ2-5
CASSSSGAPYQETQYF
TGCGCCAGCAGTTCCTCCGGAGCCCCTTACCAAGAGACCCAGTACTTC
>TRBD2|NA|TRBV5-1|TRBJ2-1
CASSSGMLAGVYNEQFF
TGCGCCAGCAGCTCGGGGATGCTAGCGGGAGTCTACAATGAGCAGTTCTTC
>NA|few|TRBV6-5|TRBJ1-2
CASSYSAVDGYTF
TGTGCCAGCAGTTACTCAGCTGTCGATGGCTACACCTTC
>NA|NA|TRBV6-4|TRBJ2-3
CASSPGGGRTSDTQYF
TGTGCCAGCAGCCCCGGGGGCGGGAGAACCTCAGATACGCAGTATTTT
>NA|NA|TRBV11-2|TRBJ2-5
CASTPEYRGETQYF
TGTGCCAGCACCCCAGAGTACCGCGGAGAGACCCAGTACTTC
>NA|once|TRBV28|TRBJ2-7
CASSRLAGGLRTRYEQYF
TGTGCCAGCAGCAGGTTGGCCGGGGGACTTCGTACCCGCTACGAGCAGTACTTC
>NA|NA|TRBV5-1|TRBJ2-5
CASSLAGLQETQYF
TGCGCCAGCAGCTTGGCAGGCCTCCAAGAGACCCAGTACTTC
>NA|NA|TRBV6-1|TRBJ2-5
CASSEVGGGETQYF
TGTGCCAGCAGTGAAGTAGGGGGAGGGGAGACCCAGTACTTC
>NA|NA|TRBV5-1|TRBJ1-4
CASSLGTTNEKLFF
TGCGCCAGCAGCTTGGGTACAACTAATGAAAAACTGTTTTTT
>TRBD2|NA|TRBV3-1/TRBV3-2|TRBJ2-7
CASSQDAGGRSYEQYF
TGTGCCAGCAGCCAAGATGCGGGAGGGCGCTCCTACGAGCAGTACTTC
>NA|few|TRBV28|TRBJ1-5
CASRASNQPQHF
TGTGCCAGCAGAGCGTCCAATCAGCCCCAGCATTTT
>TRBD1|NA|TRBV2|TRBJ2-7
CASTSDRGQRYEQYF
TGTGCCAGCACCTCGGACAGGGGGCAAAGGTACGAGCAGTACTTC
>NA|NA|TRBV5-1|TRBJ2-1
CASSLAVAYNEQFF
TGCGCCAGCAGCTTGGCCGTAGCCTACAATGAGCAGTTCTTC
>TRBD1|NA|TRBV2|TRBJ1-6
CASGRDREDSPLHF
TGTGCCAGCGGAAGGGACAGGGAAGATTCACCCCTCCACTTT
>TRBD1|few|TRBV7-9|TRBJ1-2
CASSPGQGSRLAGYTF
TGTGCCAGCAGCCCCGGACAGGGGTCGCGTTTAGCTGGCTACACCTTC
>TRBD2|NA|TRBV2|TRBJ2-6
CASRLSGRTTGANVLTF
TGTGCCAGCAGATTAAGCGGGAGAACAACTGGGGCCAACGTCCTGACTTTC
>NA|NA|TRBV7-9|TRBJ1-2
CASSLVGAGPHYGYTF
TGTGCCAGCAGCTTAGTAGGGGCAGGCCCTCACTATGGCTACACCTTC
>NA|NA|TRBV2|TRBJ1-4
CASSDRRHGEKLFF
TGTGCCAGCAGTGATCGGCGGCATGGGGAAAAACTGTTTTTT
>NA|NA|TRBV27|TRBJ2-7
CASSLSGLGANEQYF
TGTGCCAGCAGTTTATCAGGGCTAGGGGCGAACGAGCAGTACTTC
>TRBD1|NA|TRBV18|TRBJ1-6
CASSLIPTGDNSPLHF
TGTGCCAGCTCACTAATTCCGACAGGGGATAATTCACCCCTCCACTTT
>TRBD1|once|TRBV18|TRBJ1-2
CASSHGQGSGGYTF
TGTGCCAGCTCACACGGACAGGGATCGGGCGGCTACACCTTC
>TRBD2|NA|TRBV6-2/TRBV6-3|TRBJ2-5
CASSYPGLAAQYF
TGTGCCAGCAGTTACCCGGGACTAGCGGCCCAGTACTTC